This TCR beta chain was identified during a study of CD8+CD57+ T cells in acquired aplastic anemia. About the study: When averaged, DNA from sorted CD4+ and CD8+ cells came to approximately 3 ug.

This clonotype appeared many times. The antigen remains undetermined. The CDR3 is made up of 14 amino acids. Trimming took 4 bases from V and 6 from J; bases not matched to a gene: 8. Germline CDR1 is SGHDT and CDR2 is YYEEEE. General observations from the study: Almost 30 sequences, all CD8+ CDR3, were shared between patients and controls.

The template used for profiling TCR beta VDJ and CDR3 was genomic DNA. TCRdb itself ran the reads through MiXCR, one entry per CDR3 protein. This table has under 200,000 distinct CDR3 sequences, 48% appearing once. Before being chosen for sequencing, patients had shown CD8+CD57+ cell expansion by flow cytometry. Each patient carried a diagnosis of severe acquired aplastic anemia. Receipt of therapy had not occurred in any patient by the time of blood sampling. The chain has TRBV5-6 and TRBJ2-7, with 9 nucleotides matching TRBD1. Material: sorted CD4+, CD8+, or CD8+CD57+ T cells (not recorded which) from PBMCs. The clonotype comes from a human donor with aplastic anemia. The CDR3 is CASSTDRGLLEQYF. The CDR3 region has the DNA TGTGCCAGCAGCACGGACAGGGGCCTCCTCGAGCAGTACTTC.